Listed below are T cell receptor beta chains from one sample, sequenced in a study of cytomegalovirus exposure and HLA in healthy donors. Clones were read by immunoSEQ multiplex PCR, and TCRdb kept only the in-frame ones, dropping some. Altogether 90,000 to 150,000 clones are present, 55% to 65% being singletons, with the ten largest covering more than 8.5%. Source material: PBMCs. All receptors derive from a man aged 40-55 years in good health and CMV-seropositive. The CDR3 runs from the conserved cysteine through the conserved F or W. D genes are given only for firm matches. Where a row states a size, it is once, few, many or the class of an expanded clone; other rows omit it.

v_gene	d_gene	j_gene	abundance	CDR3aa	CDR3nt
TRBV7-2	NA	TRBJ2-7	NA	CASSLGLAREGYEQYF	TGTGCCAGCAGCTTAGGTCTAGCCCGAGAGGGTTACGAGCAGTACTTC
TRBV5-1	TRBD1	TRBJ1-4	NA	CASSLSGQGNEKLFF	TGCGCCAGCAGCTTGTCGGGACAGGGGAATGAAAAACTGTTTTTT
TRBV7-2	NA	TRBJ2-2	few	CASSLEPGELFF	TGTGCCAGCAGCTTGGAGCCCGGGGAGCTGTTTTTT
TRBV6-5	NA	TRBJ1-2	NA	CASSYSRAHGYTF	TGTGCCAGCAGTTACTCCAGGGCCCATGGCTACACCTTC
TRBV6-6	TRBD2	TRBJ2-1	few	CASEGLAGRYNEQFF	TGTGCCAGCGAAGGACTAGCGGGAAGGTACAATGAGCAGTTCTTC
TRBV7-8	NA	TRBJ2-5	NA	CASTQRNREETQYF	TGTGCCAGCACCCAGCGGAACAGGGAAGAGACCCAGTACTTC
TRBV5-1	NA	TRBJ2-5	NA	CASSFEGEETQYF	TGCGCCAGCAGCTTTGAGGGAGAAGAGACCCAGTACTTC
TRBV5-8	NA	TRBJ2-1	few	CASSLVQVRDEQFF	TGTGCCAGCAGCTTGGTGCAGGTGAGGGATGAGCAGTTCTTC
TRBV10-3	TRBD1	TRBJ2-7	NA	CAISDPTGGPEQYF	TGTGCCATCAGTGACCCAACAGGGGGACCCGAGCAGTACTTC
TRBV5-6	TRBD1	TRBJ2-3	NA	CASSPGTGGADTQYF	TGTGCCAGCAGCCCCGGGACAGGGGGCGCAGATACGCAGTATTTT
TRBV4-2	NA	TRBJ1-5	NA	CASSQTHGQPQHF	TGTGCCAGCAGCCAGACACACGGTCAGCCCCAGCATTTT
TRBV18	NA	TRBJ2-5	few	CASSQRTDGETQYF	TGTGCCAGCTCACAACGGACTGATGGAGAGACCCAGTACTTC
TRBV5-4	TRBD2	TRBJ2-5	NA	CASRWVPGGTQYF	TGTGCCAGCAGGTGGGTCCCGGGGGGGACCCAGTACTTC
TRBV2	NA	TRBJ2-1	NA	CASSVGSYNEQFF	TGTGCCAGCAGTGTCGGCTCCTACAATGAGCAGTTCTTC
TRBV6-6	NA	TRBJ1-2	NA	CASSYLGASYGYTF	TGTGCCAGCAGTTACTTGGGGGCCTCCTATGGCTACACCTTC
TRBV5-1	TRBD2	TRBJ2-2	NA	CASSQWEGSGELFF	TGCGCCAGCTCTCAGTGGGAGGGCTCCGGGGAGCTGTTTTTT
TRBV7-9	NA	TRBJ2-2	few	CASSFSPNTGELFF	TGTGCCAGCAGCTTTAGCCCGAACACCGGGGAGCTGTTTTTT
TRBV29-1	NA	TRBJ1-1	NA	CSVDGRVHTEAFF	TGCAGCGTTGACGGCAGGGTCCACACTGAAGCTTTCTTT
TRBV29-1	TRBD1	TRBJ2-7	NA	CSVGQGNIYEQYF	TGCAGCGTTGGACAGGGGAATATCTACGAGCAGTACTTC
TRBV19	NA	TRBJ1-5	NA	CASKVEHHSNQPQHF	TGTGCCAGTAAGGTGGAGCACCATAGCAATCAGCCCCAGCATTTT
TRBV6-1	NA	TRBJ1-2	NA	CASRTDNGVYGYTF	TGTGCCAGCAGAACGGACAACGGAGTCTATGGCTACACCTTC
TRBV2	NA	TRBJ1-1	NA	CASIRGRDTEAFF	TGTGCCAGCATCCGAGGGAGGGATACTGAAGCTTTCTTT
TRBV29-1	NA	TRBJ2-5	NA	CSIRQGGETQYF	TGCAGCATTAGACAGGGAGGAGAGACCCAGTACTTC
TRBV7-2	NA	TRBJ2-2	NA	CASSLGPRSDGELFF	TGTGCCAGCAGCTTAGGTCCCCGGAGTGACGGGGAGCTGTTTTTT
TRBV6-4	TRBD2	TRBJ2-1	few	CASSDWTSGKQFF	TGTGCCAGCAGTGACTGGACTAGCGGGAAGCAGTTCTTC
TRBV5-1	TRBD1	TRBJ1-1	few	CASSIGQVAEAFF	TGCGCCAGCAGCATCGGACAGGTGGCTGAAGCTTTCTTT
TRBV6-1	NA	TRBJ2-7	few	CASSLSGSYEQYF	TGTGCCAGCAGCTTGAGCGGTTCCTACGAGCAGTACTTC
TRBV7-3	NA	TRBJ1-6	NA	CASSLNGGPRRSLHF	TGTGCCAGCAGCTTAAACGGGGGGCCCAGGCGGTCCCTCCACTTT
TRBV5-1	TRBD2	TRBJ2-2	NA	CASSLDAGGPTGELFF	TGCGCCAGCAGCTTGGACGCGGGAGGTCCCACCGGGGAGCTGTTTTTT
TRBV10-3	TRBD1	TRBJ2-7	once	CAISGGTASYEQYF	TGTGCCATCAGTGGGGGGACAGCGTCCTACGAGCAGTACTTC
TRBV6-1	NA	TRBJ1-4	NA	CASSELRGTAGGLFF	TGTGCCAGCAGTGAACTTCGGGGGACGGCCGGGGGACTGTTTTTT
TRBV5-1	NA	TRBJ2-3	NA	CASSLGSRFPDTQYF	TGCGCCAGCAGCTTGGGTTCTAGGTTTCCAGATACGCAGTATTTT
TRBV6-6	NA	TRBJ1-2	NA	CASSYSPQGGNYGYTF	TGTGCCAGCAGTTACTCTCCACAGGGAGGGAACTATGGCTACACCTTC
TRBV28	NA	TRBJ1-1	NA	CASIPYSRTEAFF	TGTGCCAGCATCCCGTATAGCCGCACTGAAGCTTTCTTT
TRBV18	NA	TRBJ1-5	few	CASSPRYSNQPQHF	TGTGCCAGCTCACCCCGGTATAGCAATCAGCCCCAGCATTTT
TRBV5-4	NA	TRBJ1-1	NA	CASSSQAPGDTEAFF	TGTGCCAGCAGCTCTCAGGCTCCAGGGGACACTGAAGCTTTCTTT
TRBV28	NA	TRBJ2-3	NA	CASALGADTQYF	TGTGCCAGCGCCCTCGGGGCAGATACGCAGTATTTT
TRBV7-8	NA	TRBJ2-7	few	CASSLSLTYEQYF	TGTGCCAGCAGCTTATCACTAACCTACGAGCAGTACTTC
TRBV6-1	NA	TRBJ1-2	NA	CASRSIKGVYGYTF	TGTGCCAGCCGAAGTATAAAGGGGGTCTATGGCTACACCTTC
TRBV4-3	TRBD1	TRBJ1-4	NA	CASSQAPGQPNEKLFF	TGCGCCAGCAGCCAAGCTCCGGGACAGCCTAATGAAAAACTGTTTTTT
TRBV11-1	TRBD1	TRBJ1-1	NA	CASTRDRRNTEAFF	TGTGCCAGCACCCGGGACAGGAGGAACACTGAAGCTTTCTTT